Listed here are 32 T cell receptor beta chains from one sample, sequenced in a study of vaccination and CD4 T cells after COVID-19. Treatment noted: roughly ten-day PBMC culture with coronavirus spike peptide pools or control peptides (ViraFEST assay). These receptors lack a known antigen. Sequencing of DNA taken from cultured CD4+ T cells relied on the Oncomine TCR Beta short-read assay. MiXCR, run by TCRdb on the PCR reads, gives a single entry per CDR3 protein. The sample shows about 15,000 distinct CDR3 sequences, 60% to 65% of them seen only once. The sample taken for sequencing was CD4+ T cells from blood, cultured in vitro. The receptors originated from a human donor who had recovered from COVID-19.

The chain links TRBV7-2 to TRBJ2-3; 14 nucleotides match TRBD2. Germline V gives CDR1 SGHTA, CDR2 FQGNSA. V lost 5 bases and J lost 6; bases outside the gene matches: 4. The CDR3 spans 15 residues. For the CDR3, the DNA is TGTGCCAGCAGCCCGGGACTAGCGGGAGTTGATACGCAGTATTTT. It translates to CASSPGLAGVDTQYF. Full variable domain (rest looked up from reference TRBV7-2 and TRBJ2-3): GAGVSQSPSNKVTEKGKDVELRCDPISGHTALYWYRQSLGQGLEFLIYFQGNSAPDKSGLPSDRFSAERTGGSVSTLTIQRTQQEDSAVYLCASSPGLAGVDTQYFGPGTRLTVL.

The V call is TRBV19, the J call TRBJ2-6; a weak D match, TRBD1 (5 bases). Germline V gene lookup returns CDR1 LNHDA and CDR2 SQIVND (reference sequence). The CDR3 consists of 18 residues. With 5 bases removed from V and 2 bases from J, the gap between germline ends came to 19 bases. The CDR3 DNA sequence: TGTGCCAGTAGTGCAGGAGAAAACACAGGAACTGGGGCCAACGTCCTGACTTTC. Its protein product is CASSAGENTGTGANVLTF.

This sequence joins TRBV7-2 and TRBJ1-5, with TRBD1 matching over 11 bases. V gave up 5 bases and J gave up 6 bases; unmatched junction bases: 9. This CDR3 spans 16 amino acids. CDR1 is SGHTA, CDR2 FQGNSA, per germline. In DNA form, the CDR3 reads TGTGCCAGCAGCCACGGACAGGGGGCTCGGAGTCAGCCCCAGCATTTT. Protein product: CASSHGQGARSQPQHF. Looking up the rest from reference TRBV7-2 and TRBJ1-5 gives the full variable domain: GAGVSQSPSNKVTEKGKDVELRCDPISGHTALYWYRQSLGQGLEFLIYFQGNSAPDKSGLPSDRFSAERTGGSVSTLTIQRTQQEDSAVYLCASSHGQGARSQPQHFGDGTRLSIL.

V usage is TRBV19 and J usage is TRBJ1-5; a weak D match, TRBD1 (5 bases). The V and J ends lost 8 bases and 5 bases respectively, with 16 bases between them. Germline-derived CDR1 and CDR2 are LNHDA and SQIVND (reference sequence). The CDR3 runs 14 residues. CDR3 in amino acids: CASRERGAHQPQHF. The CDR3 region has the DNA TGTGCCAGTCGAGAGCGGGGCGCCCATCAGCCCCAGCATTTT.

The J gene is TRBJ2-3, the V gene TRBV7-6; a weak D match, TRBD1 (6 bases). Germline assignment: CDR1 SGHVS and CDR2 FNYEAQ. V lost 5 bases, J lost 0 bases, and 15 bases lay in between. The CDR3 length is 16 residues. CDR3 nucleotides: TGTGCCAGCAGCCCGAGACAGGTGGGGAGCACAGATACGCAGTATTTT. Amino acids: CASSPRQVGSTDTQYF. Based on the CDR3 plus reference TRBV7-6 and TRBJ2-3, the full variable domain is GAGVSQSPRYKVTKRGQDVALRCDPISGHVSLYWYRQALGQGPEFLTYFNYEAQQDKSGLPNDRFSAERPEGSISTLTIQRTEQRDSAMYRCASSPRQVGSTDTQYFGPGTRLTVL.

The chain is built from TRBV12-3 or TRBV12-4 and TRBJ1-2; no clear D gene. With 1 base removed from V and 5 bases from J, the gap between germline ends came to 11 bases. The length of the CDR3 is 14 residues. The CDR3 nucleotides read TGTGCCAGCAGTTTAGGAGGGAGGGCGTATGGCTACACCTTC. Its protein product is CASSLGGRAYGYTF.

The chain recombines TRBV29-1 with TRBJ2-5; D uncertain. CDR3 length: 12 amino acids. The germline CDR1 and CDR2 sequences are SQVTM and ANQGSEA. Deletions cut 7 bases from V and 5 bases from J, with 14 bases between. The CDR3, as DNA: TGCAGCGGAGGCCCGACGTTGGAGACCCAGTACTTC. This gives the protein CSGGPTLETQYF.

The chain couples TRBV4-3 to TRBJ2-1; 7 bases line up with TRBD1. V lost 1 base, J lost 4 bases, and 7 bases stayed unmatched. The CDR3 is 16 amino acids. CDR1 is LGHNA, CDR2 YSLEER, per germline. CDR3 bases: TGCGCCAGCAGCCAAGGCTACCAGACAGGGTACAATGAGCAGTTCTTC. Translated, it gives CASSQGYQTGYNEQFF.

The V and J genes are TRBV29-1 and TRBJ1-1, with 12 bases fitting TRBD1. The CDR3 contains 14 residues. CDR1 and CDR2 from the germline V gene are SQVTM and ANQGSEA. With 7 bases clipped from V and 6 bases from J, the junction kept 9 bases outside the gene matches. The DNA for the CDR3 is TGCAGCGCACCCGGGACAGGGGGCCGGGCTGAAGCTTTCTTT. It translates to CSAPGTGGRAEAFF.

The genes are TRBV14 and TRBJ1-1; possibly TRBD1 for D (6 bases). This CDR3 comprises 14 residues. Germline V gives CDR1 SGHDN, CDR2 FVKESK. Trimming left V 2 bases short and J 4 bases short, with 11 bases between. As DNA, the CDR3 is TGTGCCAGCAGCCAAAGGCCAGGGGTCACTGAAGCTTTCTTT. Its translation is CASSQRPGVTEAFF.

CDR3 sequence (DNA): TGCGCCAGCAACGGGGCGTTGAACACTGAAGCTTTCTTT. Its translation: CASNGALNTEAFF. The chain carries TRBV10-2 and TRBJ1-1; weak D call: TRBD1 (5 bases). V was shortened by 7 bases and J by 0 bases, with 9 bases between the two germline ends. Germline V gene lookup returns CDR1 WSHSY and CDR2 SAAADI. The CDR3 sequence is 13 residues long.

This clonotype was observed a handful of times. The rearrangement joins TRBV20-1 to TRBJ2-3, with D unclear. The CDR3 is 13 amino acids. V was pared by 6 bases and J by 5 bases, with 15 bases between. Looked up from germline, CDR1 is DFQATT and CDR2 is SNEGSKA (reference sequence). In DNA form, the CDR3 reads TGCAGTGCCTCCAATCCGGCGGTAGATACGCAGTATTTT. Amino acid sequence: CSASNPAVDTQYF.

The chain employs TRBV24-1 and TRBJ1-3; 12 bases agree with TRBD1. This CDR3 region has 15 residues. The V gene's germline CDR1 is KGHDR and CDR2 SFDVKD. The V and J ends lost 7 bases and 3 bases, in that order; junction bases with no gene match: 3. The chain's CDR3 is CATRGDRGLGNTIYF. The CDR3 nucleotides read TGTGCCACCAGGGGGGACAGGGGGCTTGGAAACACCATATATTTT.

V usage is TRBV20-1 and J usage is TRBJ2-1, with D unresolved. The germline CDR1 and CDR2 sequences are DFQATT and SNEGSKA (reference sequence). Trimming removed 3 bases from V and 0 bases from J, with 6 bases in between. This CDR3 has 13 amino acids. CDR3 region: CSASADSYNEQFF. CDR3 DNA sequence: TGCAGTGCTAGCGCGGACTCCTACAATGAGCAGTTCTTC.

This clonotype was picked up one time. The chain has TRBV7-6 and TRBJ1-1, with a weak D call TRBD1 (5 bases). Germline V CDR1 and CDR2: SGHVS, FNYEAQ. The CDR3 spans 14 residues. The V gene lost 6 bases and the J gene lost 7 bases, with 18 bases spanning the gap. The CDR3 reads CASRAGVGHIEAFF. The DNA of the CDR3 is TGTGCCAGCAGGGCGGGGGTGGGGCATATTGAAGCTTTCTTT.

The gene calls are TRBV12-3 or TRBV12-4 and TRBJ1-2; maybe TRBD1 (5 bases). This CDR3 contains 13 residues. V lost 5 bases and J lost 4, with 11 bases in between. The CDR3 DNA is TGTGCCAGCAGTCCCCAGGGTCCCTATGGCTACACCTTC. It translates to CASSPQGPYGYTF.

The rearrangement links TRBV12-3 or TRBV12-4 to TRBJ2-1; 8 bases are shared with TRBD1. The CDR3 sequence is 15 residues long. V lost 4 bases and J lost 5; bases outside the gene matches: 7. CDR3 amino acids: CASSSPWTGNNEQFF. In DNA, the CDR3 is TGTGCCAGCAGTTCCCCCTGGACAGGGAACAATGAGCAGTTCTTC.

The V and J genes are TRBV30 and TRBJ2-5; 9 bases fit TRBD2. There are 15 residues in the CDR3. Germline CDR1 is GTSNPN and CDR2 is SVGIG (reference sequence). The V and J ends lost 1 base and 2 bases, in that order; junction bases with no gene match: 5. CDR3 in amino acids: CAWSGQAGGQETQYF. The CDR3 DNA sequence: TGTGCCTGGAGTGGACAAGCGGGGGGACAAGAGACCCAGTACTTC. The variable domain in full, completed from reference TRBV30 and TRBJ2-5, reads SQTIHQWPATLVQPVGSPLSLECTVEGTSNPNLYWYRQAAGRGLQLLFYSVGIGQISSEVPQNLSASRPQDRQFILSSKKLLLSDSGFYLCAWSGQAGGQETQYFGPGTRLLVL.

This chain uses TRBV19 with TRBJ2-7; D tentatively fits TRBD1 or TRBD2 (6 bases each). The CDR3 contains 15 residues. Germline V gene sequence: CDR1 LNHDA, CDR2 SQIVND (reference sequence). V shed 3 bases and J shed 3 bases, with 15 bases lying between them. The CDR3 DNA is TGTGCCAGTAGTATGGACGGGGGCACCAGCTACGAGCAGTACTTC. Its translation is CASSMDGGTSYEQYF. The full variable domain, its missing parts supplied by reference TRBV19 and TRBJ2-7, is DGGITQSPKYLFRKEGQNVTLSCEQNLNHDAMYWYRQDPGQGLRLIYYSQIVNDFQKGDIAEGYSVSREKKESFPLTVTSAQKNPTAFYLCASSMDGGTSYEQYFGPGTRLTVT.

This chain connects TRBV12-3 or TRBV12-4 to TRBJ2-1; no clear D gene. Trimming cost V 3 bases and J 9 bases, with 9 bases left between them. The CDR3 has 12 residues. CDR3: CASSFRSGEQFF. The DNA for the CDR3 is TGTGCCAGCAGTTTTAGGTCTGGTGAGCAGTTCTTC.

CDR3 in amino acids: CASSLGGISGNTIYF. CDR3 nucleotide sequence: TGTGCCAGCAGCTTGGGGGGGATCTCTGGAAACACCATATATTTT. The rearrangement joins TRBV5-4 to TRBJ1-3; D perhaps matches TRBD1 (5 bases). Germline V gives CDR1 SGHNT, CDR2 YYREEE (reference sequence). V dropped 0 bases and J dropped 0 bases, with 7 bases sitting between them. This CDR3 has 15 amino acids.

The J gene is TRBJ1-1, the V gene TRBV29-1; no firm D call. V lost 7 bases to trimming and J lost 0 bases, with 9 bases between them. The V gene's germline CDR1 is SQVTM and CDR2 ANQGSEA. This CDR3 is 12 amino acids long. For the CDR3, the DNA is TGCAGCGGAGGTTCGGTGAACACTGAAGCTTTCTTT. This translates into CSGGSVNTEAFF.

This sequence joins TRBV20-1 and TRBJ1-1, with D maybe TRBD1 (6 bases). The CDR3 has 14 amino acids. Germline CDR1 is DFQATT and CDR2 is SNEGSKA (reference sequence). V lost 0 bases and J 4 bases, leaving 12 bases between the germline ends. The CDR3 is CSARDSRGGTEAFF. In DNA form, the CDR3 reads TGCAGTGCTAGAGATTCCAGGGGAGGCACTGAAGCTTTCTTT.

The genes are TRBV7-2 and TRBJ2-7, with 8 bases fitting TRBD2. The CDR3 has 14 amino acids. The germline gives CDR1 SGHTA, CDR2 FQGNSA. After removal of 5 bases from V and 4 bases from J, the junction contained 7 bases not matched to a gene. The CDR3 reads CASSRGLVGYEQYF. The DNA for the CDR3 is TGTGCCAGCAGCCGGGGACTAGTGGGATACGAGCAGTACTTC.

The V and J genes are TRBV7-9 and TRBJ2-3; 10 bases agree with TRBD2. The CDR3 length is 16 residues. Losses at the gene ends were 0 bases for V and 4 bases for J; bases not matched to a gene: 4. Per germline, CDR1 SEHNR and CDR2 FQNEAQ (reference sequence). CDR3 nucleotide sequence: TGTGCCAGCAGCTTAGCGGGGACTAGCGAGCCAGATACGCAGTATTTT. Protein sequence: CASSLAGTSEPDTQYF.

This clonotype was seen only a few times. The chain has TRBV15 and TRBJ1-3; D is undetermined. With 0 bases removed from V and 0 bases from J, the gap between germline ends came to 6 bases. In germline, CDR1 is LNHNV, CDR2 YYDKDF (reference sequence). The CDR3 loop spans 15 amino acids. Here the CDR3 reads CATSRDSLSGNTIYF. In nucleotides, the CDR3 is TGTGCCACCAGCAGAGACTCTCTCTCTGGAAACACCATATATTTT.

V usage is TRBV5-1 and J usage is TRBJ2-1; D remains ambiguous. The V gene's germline CDR1 is SGHRS and CDR2 YFSETQ. V dropped 7 bases and J dropped 5 bases, with 16 bases sitting between them. CDR3 length equals 14 residues. The CDR3 here is CASGPESNHNEQFF. CDR3 bases: TGCGCCAGCGGTCCGGAGAGTAACCACAATGAGCAGTTCTTC.

This sequence joins TRBV6-1 and TRBJ1-3; D is unresolved. Trimming left V 8 bases short and J 0 bases short, with 5 bases between. From germline, CDR1 is MNHNS and CDR2 SASEGT. CDR3 length: 12 residues. Here the CDR3 reads CASRPSGNTIYF. The CDR3 DNA follows: TGTGCCAGCCGTCCCTCTGGAAACACCATATATTTT.

This clonotype was observed a single time. J is TRBJ1-2 and V is TRBV27, with no clear D. The CDR3 totals 14 residues. The V and J ends lost 3 bases and 4 bases respectively, with 12 bases between them. Germline V gives CDR1 MNHEY, CDR2 SMNVEV (reference sequence). CDR3 nucleotide sequence: TGTGCCAGCAGTTTTTCATTGGGCGGCTATGGCTACACCTTC. It codes for CASSFSLGGYGYTF.

This clonotype was counted only a few times. The chain joins TRBV11-2 to TRBJ2-1, with unresolved D. This CDR3 contains 13 residues. Trimming cost V 2 bases and J 6 bases, with 8 bases left between them. CDR1 SGHAT and CDR2 FQNNGV come from the germline V gene. The CDR3 reads CASSLQRTNEQFF. For the CDR3, the DNA is TGTGCCAGCAGCTTACAAAGGACCAATGAGCAGTTCTTC.

This clonotype has a handful of counts. V usage is TRBV20-1 and J usage is TRBJ1-5; D is undetermined. CDR1 is DFQATT, CDR2 SNEGSKA, per germline (reference sequence). V was shortened by 0 bases and J by 2 bases, with 5 bases between the two germline ends. This CDR3 has 13 amino acids. The CDR3 here is CSARDQGNQPQHF. In DNA, the CDR3 is TGCAGTGCTAGAGATCAGGGCAATCAGCCCCAGCATTTT.

V gene TRBV7-9 combines with J gene TRBJ1-1; D is uncertain. From germline, CDR1 is SEHNR and CDR2 FQNEAQ (reference sequence). The CDR3 runs to 11 residues. Trimming took off 2 bases at V and 5 bases at J, with 3 bases between the two ends. The CDR3 DNA reads as TGTGCCAGCAGCTTAAGGACTGAAGCTTTCTTT. It encodes CASSLRTEAFF.